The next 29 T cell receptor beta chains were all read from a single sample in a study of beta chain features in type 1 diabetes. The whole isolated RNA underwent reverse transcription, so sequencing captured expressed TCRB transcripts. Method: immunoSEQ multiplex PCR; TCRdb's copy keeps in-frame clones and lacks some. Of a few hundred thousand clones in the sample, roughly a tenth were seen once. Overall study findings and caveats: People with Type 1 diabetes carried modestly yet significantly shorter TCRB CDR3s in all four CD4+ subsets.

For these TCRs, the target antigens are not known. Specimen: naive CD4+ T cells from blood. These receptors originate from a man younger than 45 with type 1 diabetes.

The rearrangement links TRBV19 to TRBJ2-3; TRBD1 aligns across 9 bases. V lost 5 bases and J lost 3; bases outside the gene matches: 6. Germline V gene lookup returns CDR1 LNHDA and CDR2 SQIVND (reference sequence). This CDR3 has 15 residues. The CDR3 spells CASSPPGTGTDTQYF. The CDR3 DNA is TGTGCCAGTAGTCCACCCGGGACAGGGACAGATACGCAGTATTTT.

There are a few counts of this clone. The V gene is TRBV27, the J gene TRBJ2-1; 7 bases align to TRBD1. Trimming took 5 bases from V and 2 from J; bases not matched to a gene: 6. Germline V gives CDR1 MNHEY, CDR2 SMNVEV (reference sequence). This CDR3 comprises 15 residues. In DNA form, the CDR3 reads TGTGCCAGCAGTCAAGACAGGGACCCCTACAATGAGCAGTTCTTC. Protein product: CASSQDRDPYNEQFF.

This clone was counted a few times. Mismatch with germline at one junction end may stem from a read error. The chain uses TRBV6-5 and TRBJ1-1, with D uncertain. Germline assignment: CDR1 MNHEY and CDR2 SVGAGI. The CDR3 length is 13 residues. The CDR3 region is CASTYSTNTEAFF. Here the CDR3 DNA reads TGTGCCAGCACTTACAGCACGAACACTGAAGCTTTCTTT.

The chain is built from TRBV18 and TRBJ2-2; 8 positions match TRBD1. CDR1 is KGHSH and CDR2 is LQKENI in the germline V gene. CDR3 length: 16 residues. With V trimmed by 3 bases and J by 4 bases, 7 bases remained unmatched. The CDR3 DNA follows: TGTGCCAGCTCACCCTACGACAGGGGAGGCACCGGGGAGCTGTTTTTT. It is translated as CASSPYDRGGTGELFF.

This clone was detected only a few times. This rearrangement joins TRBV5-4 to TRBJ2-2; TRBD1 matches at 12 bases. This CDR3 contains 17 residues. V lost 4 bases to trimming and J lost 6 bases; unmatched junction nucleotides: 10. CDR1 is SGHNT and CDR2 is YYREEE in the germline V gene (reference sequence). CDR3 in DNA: TGTGCCAGCAGCGAAGGGGACAGGGGGCGCCTCGCCGGGGAGCTGTTTTTT. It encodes CASSEGDRGRLAGELFF.

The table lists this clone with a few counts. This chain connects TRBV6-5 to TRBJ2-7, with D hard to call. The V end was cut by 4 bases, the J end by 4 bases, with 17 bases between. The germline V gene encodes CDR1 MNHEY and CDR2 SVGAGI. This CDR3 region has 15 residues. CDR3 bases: TGTGCCAGCAGTTCCCCCTCGCGGTCAATATACGAGCAGTACTTC. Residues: CASSSPSRSIYEQYF.

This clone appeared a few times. The CDR3 reads CASSRHRQRAGANVLTF. In DNA form, the CDR3 reads TGTGCCAGCAGCCGCCACCGCCAGCGCGCTGGGGCCAACGTCCTGACTTTC. V usage is TRBV27 and J usage is TRBJ2-6, with D hard to call. This CDR3 spans 17 amino acids. Germline-derived CDR1 and CDR2 are MNHEY and SMNVEV (reference sequence). The V end lost 6 bases, the J end lost 2 bases, and 17 bases lay between the germline ends.

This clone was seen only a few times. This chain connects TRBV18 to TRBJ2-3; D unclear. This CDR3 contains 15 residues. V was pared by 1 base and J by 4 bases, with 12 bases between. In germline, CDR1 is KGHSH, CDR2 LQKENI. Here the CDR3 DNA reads TGTGCCAGCTCACCACGGAGCAGTTTTCCAGATACGCAGTATTTT. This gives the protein CASSPRSSFPDTQYF.

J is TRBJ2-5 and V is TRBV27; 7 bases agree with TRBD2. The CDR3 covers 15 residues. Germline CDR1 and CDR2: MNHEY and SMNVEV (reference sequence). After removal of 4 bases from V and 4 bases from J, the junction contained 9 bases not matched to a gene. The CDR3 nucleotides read TGTGCCAGCAGTTCGTCTGGTGGGGGGGGAGAGACCCAGTACTTC. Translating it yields CASSSSGGGGETQYF.

Here the CDR3 DNA reads TGTGCCAGCAGCTTCCGGACAGGGGGCGTCGGCACTGAAGCTTTCTTT. Amino acids: CASSFRTGGVGTEAFF. The genes are TRBV4-2 and TRBJ1-1; TRBD1 aligns across 11 bases. With V trimmed by 5 bases and J by 4 bases, 9 bases remained unmatched. This CDR3 has 16 residues. CDR1 and CDR2 from the germline V gene are LGHNA and YNFKEQ.

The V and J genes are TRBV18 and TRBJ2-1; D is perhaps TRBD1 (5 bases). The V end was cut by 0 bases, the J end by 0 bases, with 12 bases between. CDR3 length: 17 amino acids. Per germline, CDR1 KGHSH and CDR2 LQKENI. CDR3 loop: CASSPPGLGSSYNEQFF. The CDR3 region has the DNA TGTGCCAGCTCACCACCGGGGCTAGGCAGCTCCTACAATGAGCAGTTCTTC.

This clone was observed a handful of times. Here the CDR3 reads CASSQDGQRGYTF. The CDR3 DNA is TGTGCCAGCAGCCAAGATGGACAGCGTGGCTACACCTTC. The V and J genes are TRBV4-2 and TRBJ1-2; tentative D call: TRBD1 (6 bases). There are 13 residues in the CDR3. The germline gives CDR1 LGHNA, CDR2 YNFKEQ. Trimming removed 0 bases at V and 7 bases at J, with 9 bases between.

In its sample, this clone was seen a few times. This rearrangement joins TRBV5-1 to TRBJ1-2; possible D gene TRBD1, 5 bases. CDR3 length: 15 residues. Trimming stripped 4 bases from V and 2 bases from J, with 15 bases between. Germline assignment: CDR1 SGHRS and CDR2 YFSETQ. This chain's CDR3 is CASSESVGGNYGYTF. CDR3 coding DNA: TGCGCCAGCAGCGAAAGTGTCGGGGGAAACTATGGCTACACCTTC.

The CDR3 reads CASSTRGIQPQHF. The CDR3 DNA reads TGTGCCAGCAGCACCCGGGGTATACAGCCCCAGCATTTT. The rearrangement uses TRBV7-2 and TRBJ1-5; D remains ambiguous. Trimming removed 5 bases at V and 7 bases at J, with 12 bases between. The CDR3 has 13 amino acids. Per the germline V gene, CDR1 is SGHTA and CDR2 is FQGNSA.

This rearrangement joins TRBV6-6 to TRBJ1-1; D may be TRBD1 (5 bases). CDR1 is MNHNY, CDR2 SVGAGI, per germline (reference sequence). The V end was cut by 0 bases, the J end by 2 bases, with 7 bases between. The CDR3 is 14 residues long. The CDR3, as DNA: TGTGCCAGCAGTTACTCGCGGACAAACACTGAAGCTTTCTTT. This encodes CASSYSRTNTEAFF.

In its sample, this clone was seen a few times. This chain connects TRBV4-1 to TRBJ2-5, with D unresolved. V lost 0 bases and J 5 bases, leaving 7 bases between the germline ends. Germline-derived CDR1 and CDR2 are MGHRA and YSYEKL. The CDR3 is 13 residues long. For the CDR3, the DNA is TGCGCCAGCAGCCAAGATCTCAGGGAGACCCAGTACTTC. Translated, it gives CASSQDLRETQYF.

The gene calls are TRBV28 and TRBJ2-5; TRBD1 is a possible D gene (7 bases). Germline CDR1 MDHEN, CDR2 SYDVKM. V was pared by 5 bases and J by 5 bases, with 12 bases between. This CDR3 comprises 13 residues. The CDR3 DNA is TGTGCCAGCAGTCTGGAGGGGGCGGAGACCCAGTACTTC. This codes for CASSLEGAETQYF.

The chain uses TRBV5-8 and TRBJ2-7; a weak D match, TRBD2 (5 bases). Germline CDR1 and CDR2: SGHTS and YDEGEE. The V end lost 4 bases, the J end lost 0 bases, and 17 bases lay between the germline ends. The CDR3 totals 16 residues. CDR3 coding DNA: TGTGCCAGCAGCCGCGACTATGGCCTTAGCTCCTACGAGCAGTACTTC. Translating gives CASSRDYGLSSYEQYF.

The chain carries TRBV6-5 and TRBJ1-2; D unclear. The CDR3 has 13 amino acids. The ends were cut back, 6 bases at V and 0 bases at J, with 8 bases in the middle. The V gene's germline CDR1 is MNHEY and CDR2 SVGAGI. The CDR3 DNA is TGTGCCAGCAGACAGAATTCTAACTATGGCTACACCTTC. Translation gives CASRQNSNYGYTF.

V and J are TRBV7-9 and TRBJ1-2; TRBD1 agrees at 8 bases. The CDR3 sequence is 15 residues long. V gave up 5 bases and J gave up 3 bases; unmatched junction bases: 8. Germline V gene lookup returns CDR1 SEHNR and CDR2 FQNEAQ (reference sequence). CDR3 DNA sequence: TGTGCCAGCAGCGCCTCAGGGGGCCGGGACTATGGCTACACCTTC. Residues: CASSASGGRDYGYTF.

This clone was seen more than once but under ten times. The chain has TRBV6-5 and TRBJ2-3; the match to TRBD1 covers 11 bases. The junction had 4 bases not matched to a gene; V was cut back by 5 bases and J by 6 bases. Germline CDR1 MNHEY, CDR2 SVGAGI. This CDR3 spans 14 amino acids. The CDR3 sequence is CASSHRDRGDTQYF. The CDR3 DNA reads TGTGCCAGCAGTCACCGGGACAGGGGGGATACGCAGTATTTT.

The CDR3 coding sequence is TGCAGCGTTGGGATAAGGGGGTTGTACGAGCAGTACTTC. Encoded protein: CSVGIRGLYEQYF. The chain has TRBV29-1 and TRBJ2-7; perhaps TRBD1 as D (6 bases). The V gene's germline CDR1 is SQVTM and CDR2 ANQGSEA. Trimming took 4 bases from V and 4 from J, leaving 14 bases between them. The CDR3 runs to 13 residues.

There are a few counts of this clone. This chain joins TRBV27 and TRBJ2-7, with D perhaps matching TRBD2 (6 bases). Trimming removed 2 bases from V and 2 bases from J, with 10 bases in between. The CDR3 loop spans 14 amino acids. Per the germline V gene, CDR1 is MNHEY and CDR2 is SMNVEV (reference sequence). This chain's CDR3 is CASSLATSTYEQYF. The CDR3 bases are TGTGCCAGCAGTTTAGCGACTAGTACCTACGAGCAGTACTTC.

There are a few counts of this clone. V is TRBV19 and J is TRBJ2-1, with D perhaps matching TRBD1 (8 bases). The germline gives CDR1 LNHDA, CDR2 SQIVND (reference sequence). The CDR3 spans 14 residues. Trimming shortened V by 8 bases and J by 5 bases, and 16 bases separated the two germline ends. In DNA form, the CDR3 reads TGTGCCAGTTCCGGACAGGGAGGGAACAATGAGCAGTTCTTC. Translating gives CASSGQGGNNEQFF. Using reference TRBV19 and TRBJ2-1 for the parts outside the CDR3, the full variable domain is DGGITQSPKYLFRKEGQNVTLSCEQNLNHDAMYWYRQDPGQGLRLIYYSQIVNDFQKGDIAEGYSVSREKKESFPLTVTSAQKNPTAFYLCASSGQGGNNEQFFGPGTRLTVL.

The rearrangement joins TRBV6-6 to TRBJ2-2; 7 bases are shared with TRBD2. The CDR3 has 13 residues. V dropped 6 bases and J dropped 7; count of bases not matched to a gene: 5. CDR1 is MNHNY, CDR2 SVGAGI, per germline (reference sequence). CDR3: CASRGGANGELFF. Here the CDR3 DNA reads TGTGCCAGCAGGGGAGGGGCGAACGGGGAGCTGTTTTTT.

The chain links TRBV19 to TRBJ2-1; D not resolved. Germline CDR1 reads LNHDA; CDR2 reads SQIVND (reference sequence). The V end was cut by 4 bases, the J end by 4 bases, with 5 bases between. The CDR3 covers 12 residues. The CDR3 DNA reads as TGTGCCAGTAGTAGAGGATACAATGAGCAGTTCTTC. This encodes CASSRGYNEQFF.

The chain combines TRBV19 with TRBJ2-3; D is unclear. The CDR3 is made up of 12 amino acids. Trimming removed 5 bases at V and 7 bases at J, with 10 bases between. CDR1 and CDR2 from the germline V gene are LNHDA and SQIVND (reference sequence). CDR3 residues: CASSASSNTQYF. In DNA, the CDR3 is TGTGCCAGTAGTGCTAGTTCGAATACGCAGTATTTT. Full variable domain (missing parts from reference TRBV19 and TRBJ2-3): DGGITQSPKYLFRKEGQNVTLSCEQNLNHDAMYWYRQDPGQGLRLIYYSQIVNDFQKGDIAEGYSVSREKKESFPLTVTSAQKNPTAFYLCASSASSNTQYFGPGTRLTVL.

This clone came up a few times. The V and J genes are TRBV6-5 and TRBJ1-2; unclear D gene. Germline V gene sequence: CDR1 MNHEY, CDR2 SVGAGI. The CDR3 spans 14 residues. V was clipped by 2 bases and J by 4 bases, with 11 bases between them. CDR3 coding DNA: TGTGCCAGCAGTTACGGGGAGTCCGGCTATGGCTACACCTTC. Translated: CASSYGESGYGYTF.

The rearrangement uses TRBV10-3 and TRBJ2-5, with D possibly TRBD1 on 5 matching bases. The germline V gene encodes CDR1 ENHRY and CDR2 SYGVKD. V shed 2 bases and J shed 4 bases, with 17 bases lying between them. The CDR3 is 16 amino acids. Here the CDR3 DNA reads TGTGCCATCAGTGAGCCGGCGCGGCAGCAGGGAGAGACCCAGTACTTC. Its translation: CAISEPARQQGETQYF.